This record concerns one TCR beta chain sequence. These data come from a study of blood T cell repertoires in COVID-19. Study context: Samples representing acute and convalescent COVID-19 were sourced from the United States, Italy and Spain.

The CDR3 contains 18 residues. V shed 6 bases and J shed 2 bases, with 20 bases lying between them. Germline V gene sequence: CDR1 LNHDA, CDR2 SQIVND (reference sequence). Methods used by the authors: Amplification with reference gene primers provided the estimates of nucleated cell counts. Data came from immunoSEQ multiplex PCR; TCRdb stores just in-frame clones and leaves some out. The V and J calls and clone size are taken from that table; D and trimming were inferred from the DNA. The sample holds 70,000 to 95,000 clones, over 85% seen once. This TCR came from a man in his fifties or sixties with acute or convalescent COVID-19. The chain carries TRBV19 and TRBJ2-6; a weak D match, TRBD2 (7 bases). The sequencing input was peripheral blood. CDR3 residues: CASSLQGLLLPGANVLTF. The CDR3 DNA follows: TGTGCCAGTAGCCTACAGGGACTACTTCTTCCTGGGGCCAACGTCCTGACTTTC. Filled out from reference TRBV19 and TRBJ2-6, the complete variable domain reads DGGITQSPKYLFRKEGQNVTLSCEQNLNHDAMYWYRQDPGQGLRLIYYSQIVNDFQKGDIAEGYSVSREKKESFPLTVTSAQKNPTAFYLCASSLQGLLLPGANVLTFGAGSRLTVL.